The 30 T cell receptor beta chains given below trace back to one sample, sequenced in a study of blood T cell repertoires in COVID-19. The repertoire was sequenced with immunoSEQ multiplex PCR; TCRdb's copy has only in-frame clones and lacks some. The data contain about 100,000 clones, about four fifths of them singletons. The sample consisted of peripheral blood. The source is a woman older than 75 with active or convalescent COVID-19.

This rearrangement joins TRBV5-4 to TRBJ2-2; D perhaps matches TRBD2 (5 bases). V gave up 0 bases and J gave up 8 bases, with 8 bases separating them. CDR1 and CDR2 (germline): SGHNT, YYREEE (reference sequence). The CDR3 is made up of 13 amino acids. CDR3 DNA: TGTGCCAGCAGCTTGGGGGAGTTAGGGGAGCTGTTTTTT. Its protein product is CASSLGELGELFF.

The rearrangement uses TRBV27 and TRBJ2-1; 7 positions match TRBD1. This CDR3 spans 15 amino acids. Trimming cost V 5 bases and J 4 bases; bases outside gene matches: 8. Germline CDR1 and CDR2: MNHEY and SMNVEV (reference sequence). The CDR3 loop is CASSPSRDSYNEQFF. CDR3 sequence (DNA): TGTGCCAGCAGTCCTTCACGGGACAGTTACAATGAGCAGTTCTTC.

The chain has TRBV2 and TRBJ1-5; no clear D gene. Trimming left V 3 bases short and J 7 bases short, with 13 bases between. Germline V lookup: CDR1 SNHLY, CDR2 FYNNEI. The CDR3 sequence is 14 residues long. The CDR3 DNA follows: TGTGCCAGCAGTGAGACTGCGATCGGACAGCCCCAGCATTTT. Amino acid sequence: CASSETAIGQPQHF.

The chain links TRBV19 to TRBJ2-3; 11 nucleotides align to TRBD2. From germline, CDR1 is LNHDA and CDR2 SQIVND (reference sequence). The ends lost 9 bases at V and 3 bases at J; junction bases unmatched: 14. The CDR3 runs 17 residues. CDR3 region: CASRTSGSPQGTDTQYF. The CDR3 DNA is TGTGCCAGCCGTACTAGCGGGAGTCCCCAGGGGACAGATACGCAGTATTTT.

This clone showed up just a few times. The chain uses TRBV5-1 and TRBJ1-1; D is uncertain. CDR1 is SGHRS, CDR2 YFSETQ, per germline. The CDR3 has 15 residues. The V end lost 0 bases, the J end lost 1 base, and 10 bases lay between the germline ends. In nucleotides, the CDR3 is TGCGCCAGCAGCTTGGATACAGCCCCGAACACTGAAGCTTTCTTT. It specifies CASSLDTAPNTEAFF. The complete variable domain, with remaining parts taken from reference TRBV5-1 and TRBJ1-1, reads KAGVTQTPRYLIKTRGQQVTLSCSPISGHRSVSWYQQTPGQGLQFLFEYFSETQRNKGNFPGRFSGRQFSNSRSEMNVSTLELGDSALYLCASSLDTAPNTEAFFGQGTRLTVV.

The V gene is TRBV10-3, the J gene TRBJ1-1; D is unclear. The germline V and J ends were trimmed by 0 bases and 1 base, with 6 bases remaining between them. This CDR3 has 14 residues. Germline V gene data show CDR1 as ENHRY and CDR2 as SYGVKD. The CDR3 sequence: CAISESVQNTEAFF. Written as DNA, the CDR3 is TGTGCCATCAGTGAGTCGGTACAGAACACTGAAGCTTTCTTT.

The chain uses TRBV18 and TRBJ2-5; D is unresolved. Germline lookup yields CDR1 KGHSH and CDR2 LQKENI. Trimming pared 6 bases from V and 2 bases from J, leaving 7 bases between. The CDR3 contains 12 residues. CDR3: CASSALQETQYF. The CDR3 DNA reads TGTGCCAGCTCGGCCCTTCAAGAGACCCAGTACTTC.

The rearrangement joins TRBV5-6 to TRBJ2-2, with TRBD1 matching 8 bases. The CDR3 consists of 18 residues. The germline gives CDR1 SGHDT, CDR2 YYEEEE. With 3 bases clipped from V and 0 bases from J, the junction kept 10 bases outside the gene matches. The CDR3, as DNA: TGTGCCAGCAGCTCTAGGGGCTTACAGGGGGCGAACACCGGGGAGCTGTTTTTT. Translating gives CASSSRGLQGANTGELFF.

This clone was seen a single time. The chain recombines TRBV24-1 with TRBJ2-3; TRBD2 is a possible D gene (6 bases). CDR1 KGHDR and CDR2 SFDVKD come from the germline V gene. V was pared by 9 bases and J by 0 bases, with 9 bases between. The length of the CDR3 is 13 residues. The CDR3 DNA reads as TGTGCCACCGCGGGATTTAGCACAGATACGCAGTATTTT. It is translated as CATAGFSTDTQYF.

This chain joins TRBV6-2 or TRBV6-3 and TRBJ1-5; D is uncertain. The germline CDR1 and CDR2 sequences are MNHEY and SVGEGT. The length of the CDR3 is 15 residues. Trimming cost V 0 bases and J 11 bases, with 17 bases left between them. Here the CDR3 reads CASSYSRTGFGAQHF. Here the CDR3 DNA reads TGTGCCAGCAGTTACTCGCGGACGGGGTTCGGGGCCCAGCATTTT.

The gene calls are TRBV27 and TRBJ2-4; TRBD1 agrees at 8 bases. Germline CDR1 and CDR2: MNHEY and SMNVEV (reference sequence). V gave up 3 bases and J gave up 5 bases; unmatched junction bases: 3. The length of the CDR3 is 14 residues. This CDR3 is CASSFAGGQNIQYF. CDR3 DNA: TGTGCCAGCAGTTTCGCAGGGGGCCAAAACATTCAGTACTTC.

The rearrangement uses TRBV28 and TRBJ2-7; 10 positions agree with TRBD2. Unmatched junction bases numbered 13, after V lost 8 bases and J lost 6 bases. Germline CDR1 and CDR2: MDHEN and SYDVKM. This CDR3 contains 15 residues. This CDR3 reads CASHGQPGLASEQYF. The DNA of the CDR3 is TGTGCCAGCCATGGCCAACCGGGACTAGCGTCCGAGCAGTACTTC.

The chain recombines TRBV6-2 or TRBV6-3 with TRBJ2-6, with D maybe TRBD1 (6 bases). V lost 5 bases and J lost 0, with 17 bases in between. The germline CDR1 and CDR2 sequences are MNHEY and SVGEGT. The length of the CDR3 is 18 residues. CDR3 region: CASSRQDKADSGANVLTF. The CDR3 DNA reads TGTGCCAGCAGTAGACAGGACAAGGCCGACTCTGGGGCCAACGTCCTGACTTTC.

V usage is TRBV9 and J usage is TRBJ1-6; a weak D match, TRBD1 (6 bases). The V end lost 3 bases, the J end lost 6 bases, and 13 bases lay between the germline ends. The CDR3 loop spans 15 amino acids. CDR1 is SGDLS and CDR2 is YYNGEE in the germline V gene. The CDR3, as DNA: TGTGCCAGCAGCGGAGGTCGGGGGGCTAATTCACCCCTCCACTTT. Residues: CASSGGRGANSPLHF.

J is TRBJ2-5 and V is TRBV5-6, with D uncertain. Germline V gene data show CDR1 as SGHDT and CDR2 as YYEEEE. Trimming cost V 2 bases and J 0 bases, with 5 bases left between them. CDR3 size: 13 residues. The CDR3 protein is CASSLEDQETQYF. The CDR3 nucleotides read TGTGCCAGCAGCTTAGAGGACCAAGAGACCCAGTACTTC. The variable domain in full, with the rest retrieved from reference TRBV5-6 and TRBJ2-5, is DAGVTQSPTHLIKTRGQQVTLRCSPKSGHDTVSWYQQALGQGPQFIFQYYEEEERQRGNFPDRFSGHQFPNYSSELNVNALLLGDSALYLCASSLEDQETQYFGPGTRLLVL.

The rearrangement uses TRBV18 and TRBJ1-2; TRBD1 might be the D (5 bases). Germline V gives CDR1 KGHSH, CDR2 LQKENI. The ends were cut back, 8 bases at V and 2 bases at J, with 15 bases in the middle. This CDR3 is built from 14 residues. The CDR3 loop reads CASQPGRGNYGYTF. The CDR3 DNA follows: TGTGCCAGCCAACCCGGAAGGGGCAACTATGGCTACACCTTC.

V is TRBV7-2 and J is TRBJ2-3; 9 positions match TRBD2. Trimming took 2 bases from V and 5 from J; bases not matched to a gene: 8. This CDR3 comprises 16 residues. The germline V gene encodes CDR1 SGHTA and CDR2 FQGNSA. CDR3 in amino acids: CASSLKHSGSGDTQYF. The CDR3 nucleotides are TGTGCCAGCAGCTTAAAACATAGCGGGAGTGGAGATACGCAGTATTTT.

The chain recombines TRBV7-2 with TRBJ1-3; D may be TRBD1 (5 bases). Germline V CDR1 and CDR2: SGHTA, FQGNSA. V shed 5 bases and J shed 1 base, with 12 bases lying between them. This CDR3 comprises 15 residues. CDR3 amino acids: CASSPPGGSGNTIYF. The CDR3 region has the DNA TGTGCCAGCAGCCCTCCCGGGGGGTCTGGAAACACCATATATTTT.

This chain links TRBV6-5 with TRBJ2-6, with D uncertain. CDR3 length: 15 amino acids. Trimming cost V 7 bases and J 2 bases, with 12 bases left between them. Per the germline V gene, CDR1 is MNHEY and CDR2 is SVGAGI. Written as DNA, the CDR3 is TGTGCCAGCACCTTAGACACACCTGGGGCCAACGTCCTGACTTTC. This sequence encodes CASTLDTPGANVLTF.

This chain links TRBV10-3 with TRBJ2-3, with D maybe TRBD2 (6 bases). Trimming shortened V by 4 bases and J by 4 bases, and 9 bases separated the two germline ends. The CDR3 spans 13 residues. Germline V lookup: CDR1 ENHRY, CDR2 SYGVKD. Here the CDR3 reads CAISGRAPDTQYF. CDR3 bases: TGTGCCATCAGTGGGAGGGCGCCAGATACGCAGTATTTT.

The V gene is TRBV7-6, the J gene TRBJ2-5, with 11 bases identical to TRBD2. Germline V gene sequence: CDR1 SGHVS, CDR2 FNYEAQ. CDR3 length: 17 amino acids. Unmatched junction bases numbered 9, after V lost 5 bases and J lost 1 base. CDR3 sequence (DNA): TGTGCCAGCAGCCAGTTAGCGGGAGGGCAGGCCCAAGAGACCCAGTACTTC. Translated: CASSQLAGGQAQETQYF.

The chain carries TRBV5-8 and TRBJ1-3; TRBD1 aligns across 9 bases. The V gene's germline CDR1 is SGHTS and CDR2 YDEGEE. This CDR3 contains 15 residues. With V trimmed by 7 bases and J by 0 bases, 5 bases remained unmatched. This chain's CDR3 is CASGRDRASGNTIYF. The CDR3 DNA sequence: TGTGCCAGCGGCCGGGACAGGGCCTCTGGAAACACCATATATTTT.

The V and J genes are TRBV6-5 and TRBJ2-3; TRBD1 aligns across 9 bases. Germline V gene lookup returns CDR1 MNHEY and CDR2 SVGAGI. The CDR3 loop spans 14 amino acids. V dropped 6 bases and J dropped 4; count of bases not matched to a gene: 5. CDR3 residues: CASRPGQGSDTQYF. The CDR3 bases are TGTGCCAGCAGACCGGGACAGGGTTCAGATACGCAGTATTTT.

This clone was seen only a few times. The CDR3 region has the DNA TGTGCCAGCAGCCAGGAAACAGGGGGCTGGAGGGAGCAGTACTTC. As protein: CASSQETGGWREQYF. V usage is TRBV14 and J usage is TRBJ2-7; 9 bases agree with TRBD1. V trimming: 3 bases; J trimming: 7 bases; junction bases outside the gene matches: 10. Germline V gene sequence: CDR1 SGHDN, CDR2 FVKESK. The CDR3 is 15 amino acids.

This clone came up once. This CDR3 reads CASSLEGVKEKLFF. The DNA for the CDR3 is TGCGCCAGCAGCTTGGAAGGGGTTAAAGAAAAACTGTTTTTT. The chain links TRBV5-1 to TRBJ1-4, with D possibly TRBD1 on 5 matching bases. This CDR3 has 14 amino acids. Trimming stripped 0 bases from V and 8 bases from J, with 11 bases between. From germline, CDR1 is SGHRS and CDR2 YFSETQ.

The CDR3 sequence is CASSTRQGLEQYF. The CDR3 DNA follows: TGTGCCAGCAGCACCCGACAGGGCCTCGAGCAGTACTTC. V usage is TRBV7-2 and J usage is TRBJ2-7; 7 nucleotides agree with TRBD1. Trimming removed 5 bases from V and 6 bases from J; junction bases left unmatched: 7. In germline, CDR1 is SGHTA, CDR2 FQGNSA. This CDR3 is 13 amino acids long.

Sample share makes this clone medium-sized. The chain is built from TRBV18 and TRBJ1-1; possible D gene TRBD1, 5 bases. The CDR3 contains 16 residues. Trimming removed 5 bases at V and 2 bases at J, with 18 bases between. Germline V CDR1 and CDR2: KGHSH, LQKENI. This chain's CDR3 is CASSSQVGEINTEAFF. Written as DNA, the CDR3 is TGTGCCAGCTCATCACAGGTCGGGGAGATAAACACTGAAGCTTTCTTT. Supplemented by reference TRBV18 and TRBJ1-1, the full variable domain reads NAGVMQNPRHLVRRRGQEARLRCSPMKGHSHVYWYRQLPEEGLKFMVYLQKENIIDESGMPKERFSAEFPKEGPSILRIQQVVRGDSAAYFCASSSQVGEINTEAFFGQGTRLTVV.

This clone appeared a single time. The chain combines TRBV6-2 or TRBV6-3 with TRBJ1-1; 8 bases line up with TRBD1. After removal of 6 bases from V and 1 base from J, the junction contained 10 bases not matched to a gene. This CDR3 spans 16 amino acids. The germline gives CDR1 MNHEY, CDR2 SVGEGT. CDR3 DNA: TGTGCCAGCAGCTCGGAGACCACAGGGGGGAACACTGAAGCTTTCTTT. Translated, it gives CASSSETTGGNTEAFF.

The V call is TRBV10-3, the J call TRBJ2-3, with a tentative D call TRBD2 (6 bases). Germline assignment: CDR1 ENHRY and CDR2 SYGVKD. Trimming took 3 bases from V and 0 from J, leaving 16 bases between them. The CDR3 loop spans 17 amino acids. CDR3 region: CAISETPSVLSTDTQYF. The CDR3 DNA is TGTGCCATCAGTGAAACCCCTAGCGTCCTAAGCACAGATACGCAGTATTTT.

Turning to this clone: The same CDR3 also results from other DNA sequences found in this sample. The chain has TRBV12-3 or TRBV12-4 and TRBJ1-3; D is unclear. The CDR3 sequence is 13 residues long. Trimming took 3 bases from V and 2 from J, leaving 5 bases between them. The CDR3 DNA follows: TGTGCCAGCAGTTTCGGTACTGGAAACACCATATATTTT. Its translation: CASSFGTGNTIYF.